These 15 T cell receptor beta chains were sequenced from one sample in a study of blood T cell repertoires in COVID-19. Measured with immunoSEQ multiplex PCR; TCRdb has only the in-frame clones, and not every one. The table has some 200,000 clones, 70% to 90% seen once; the top ten hold around a fifth. Sample: peripheral blood. Receptors originate from a man aged 55 to 70 with active or convalescent COVID-19.

This clone turned up a few times. The same CDR3 is also encoded by other DNA sequences in this sample. The chain uses TRBV24-1 and TRBJ1-5; 10 bases agree with TRBD1. The CDR3 covers 15 residues. CDR1 is KGHDR and CDR2 is SFDVKD in the germline V gene. V dropped 4 bases and J dropped 4; count of bases not matched to a gene: 3. CDR3 nucleotide sequence: TGTGCCACCAGTGACGGACAGGGGGTAAATCAGCCCCAGCATTTT. As protein: CATSDGQGVNQPQHF.

The rearrangement joins TRBV30 to TRBJ1-1; perhaps TRBD1 as D (6 bases). Per germline, CDR1 GTSNPN and CDR2 SVGIG (reference sequence). Between the trimmed V and J ends, which lost 0 bases and 11 bases, there was a span of 13 bases. The CDR3 runs to 12 residues. In DNA, the CDR3 is TGTGCCTGGAGTGTACGGGGGAGGGGGGCTTTCTTT. Translation: CAWSVRGRGAFF. Full variable domain (outside the CDR3, taken from reference TRBV30 and TRBJ1-1): SQTIHQWPATLVQPVGSPLSLECTVEGTSNPNLYWYRQAAGRGLQLLFYSVGIGQISSEVPQNLSASRPQDRQFILSSKKLLLSDSGFYLCAWSVRGRGAFFGQGTRLTVV.

This chain joins TRBV7-3 and TRBJ2-1; D is undetermined. Per the germline V gene, CDR1 is SGHTA and CDR2 is FQGTGA. This CDR3 comprises 13 residues. V shed 2 bases and J shed 7 bases, with 9 bases lying between them. The CDR3 sequence: CASSLSARNEQFF. The CDR3 nucleotides are TGTGCCAGCAGCTTATCCGCGAGAAATGAGCAGTTCTTC.

The chain uses TRBV19 and TRBJ2-1, with a tentative D call TRBD2 (5 bases). The V and J ends lost 3 bases and 9 bases respectively, with 6 bases between them. CDR1 LNHDA and CDR2 SQIVND come from the germline V gene (reference sequence). The CDR3 covers 11 residues. In DNA form, the CDR3 reads TGTGCCAGTAGTATCCGGGGTGAGCAGTTCTTC. Translating gives CASSIRGEQFF.

The rearrangement links TRBV5-1 to TRBJ1-2; D is uncertain. Between the trimmed V and J ends, which lost 4 bases and 0 bases, there was a span of 13 bases. Germline loops: CDR1 SGHRS, CDR2 YFSETQ. This CDR3 is 15 amino acids long. The CDR3 DNA reads TGCGCCAGCAGCGCGGCCGGCGGGACTAACTATGGCTACACCTTC. Translating gives CASSAAGGTNYGYTF.

The chain has TRBV5-1 and TRBJ1-6, with 9 nucleotides matching TRBD1. The V segment lost 3 bases and the J segment 7 bases; nucleotides outside the gene matches: 5. CDR3 length equals 15 residues. The germline V gene has CDR1 SGHRS and CDR2 YFSETQ. CDR3 region: CASSSQGAYNSPLHF. As DNA, the CDR3 is TGCGCCAGCAGCTCACAGGGGGCTTACAATTCACCCCTCCACTTT.

J is TRBJ1-2 and V is TRBV19, with 8 bases lining up with TRBD1. Germline V gives CDR1 LNHDA, CDR2 SQIVND (reference sequence). The CDR3 runs to 15 residues. With V trimmed by 6 bases and J by 4 bases, 10 bases remained unmatched. CDR3 sequence reads: CASSLTGVVIYGYTF. CDR3 sequence (DNA): TGTGCCAGTAGCCTGACAGGGGTGGTTATCTATGGCTACACCTTC.

This clone showed up just once. The chain is built from TRBV18 and TRBJ2-1, with 9 bases identical to TRBD2. The CDR3 has 15 amino acids. V lost 1 base to trimming and J lost 9 bases; unmatched junction nucleotides: 7. Germline V gives CDR1 KGHSH, CDR2 LQKENI. The CDR3: CASSPLAGGLIEQFF. The CDR3 bases are TGTGCCAGCTCACCACTGGCGGGGGGGCTTATTGAGCAGTTCTTC.

On this clone: This sample includes further DNA sequences coding for the same CDR3. V gene TRBV6-1 combines with J gene TRBJ1-5; possible D gene TRBD1, 6 bases. The V gene lost 1 base and the J gene lost 7 bases, with 8 bases spanning the gap. This CDR3 region has 13 residues. Germline values: CDR1 MNHNS, CDR2 SASEGT. For the CDR3, the DNA is TGTGCCAGCAGTGAAGGGGGGCGGCAGCCCCAGCATTTT. Its protein is CASSEGGRQPQHF.

The chain uses TRBV11-2 and TRBJ2-1, with 12 bases matching TRBD2. CDR3 length equals 15 residues. Germline trimming cut 5 bases from V and 7 bases from J; bases unmatched to any gene: 6. Germline V gene data show CDR1 as SGHAT and CDR2 as FQNNGV. CDR3 protein: CASSGGTSGLNEQFF. CDR3 bases: TGTGCCAGCAGCGGTGGGACTAGCGGGTTAAATGAGCAGTTCTTC.

This clone showed up just once. The rearrangement uses TRBV29-1 and TRBJ2-7; 8 nucleotides agree with TRBD2. J was trimmed by 0 bases and V by 5 bases; bases with no gene match: 6. There are 14 residues in the CDR3. Germline CDR1 reads SQVTM; CDR2 reads ANQGSEA. CDR3 in DNA: TGCAGCGTTAAACTAGCGGCGAGCTCCTACGAGCAGTACTTC. Protein sequence: CSVKLAASSYEQYF.

The table lists this clone with a count of one. This chain links TRBV12-3 or TRBV12-4 with TRBJ2-2; 10 bases are a match to TRBD2. CDR3 length equals 13 residues. With 11 bases clipped from V and 3 bases from J, the junction kept 3 bases outside the gene matches. The CDR3 sequence: CALAGEYTGELFF. CDR3 in DNA: TGTGCCCTAGCGGGGGAGTACACCGGGGAGCTGTTTTTT.

The chain is built from TRBV21-1 and TRBJ1-1. TRBV21-1 is tagged as a pseudogene. CDR3 length equals 16 residues. CDR3 in DNA: TGTGCCAGCAGCAAACCCCCGGTGTCAAAGAACACTGAAGCTTTCTTT. This encodes CASSKPPVSKNTEAFF.

The chain is built from TRBV18 and TRBJ1-6; a weak D match, TRBD1 (5 bases). Germline CDR1 and CDR2: KGHSH and LQKENI. V shed 3 bases and J shed 8 bases, with 11 bases lying between them. The CDR3 is made up of 14 amino acids. CDR3 in DNA: TGTGCCAGCTCACCTGATAAGGGGTATTCACCCCTCCACTTT. This encodes CASSPDKGYSPLHF. The entire variable domain, with the rest obtained from reference TRBV18 and TRBJ1-6, is as follows: NAGVMQNPRHLVRRRGQEARLRCSPMKGHSHVYWYRQLPEEGLKFMVYLQKENIIDESGMPKERFSAEFPKEGPSILRIQQVVRGDSAAYFCASSPDKGYSPLHFGNGTRLTVT.

The chain uses TRBV24-1 and TRBJ1-5, with a tentative D call TRBD1 (6 bases). There are 15 residues in the CDR3. Germline loops: CDR1 KGHDR, CDR2 SFDVKD. Deletions cut 5 bases from V and 11 bases from J, with 21 bases between. Here the CDR3 DNA reads TGTGCCACCAGTGCCGAATCAAACGGGGGGGGCGCCCAGCATTTT. Residues: CATSAESNGGGAQHF.